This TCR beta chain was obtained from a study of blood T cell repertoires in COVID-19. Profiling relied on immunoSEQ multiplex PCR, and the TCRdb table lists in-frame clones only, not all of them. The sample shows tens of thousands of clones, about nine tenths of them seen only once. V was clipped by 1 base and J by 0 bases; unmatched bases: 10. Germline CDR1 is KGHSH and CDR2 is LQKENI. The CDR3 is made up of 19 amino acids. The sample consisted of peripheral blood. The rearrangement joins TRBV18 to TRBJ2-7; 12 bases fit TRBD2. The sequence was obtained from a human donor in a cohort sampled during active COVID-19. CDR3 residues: CASSPLLVQTSGSSYEQYF. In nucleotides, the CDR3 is TGTGCCAGCTCACCACTATTAGTCCAGACTAGCGGGAGCTCCTACGAGCAGTACTTC.